This T cell receptor beta chain was retrieved from a study of beta chain features in type 1 diabetes. Study summary: Roughly 110,000,000 sorted cells were examined across all samples.

TCRB transcripts that were expressed got sequenced, as all of the isolated RNA had been reverse transcribed. Method: immunoSEQ multiplex PCR; TCRdb's copy keeps in-frame clones and lacks some. This table has nearly 250,000 clones, 13% to 15% appearing once. Purities in excess of 98% were seen in all sorted populations. General study results and limits: The influence of HLA type on TCRB rearrangement stayed undetermined.

V lost 8 bases to trimming and J lost 5 bases; unmatched junction nucleotides: 7. The CDR3 totals 13 residues. Per germline, CDR1 SEHNR and CDR2 FQNEAQ (reference sequence). This clone showed up just a few times. Its antigen is unidentified. V usage is TRBV7-9 and J usage is TRBJ2-7; 9 bases match TRBD1. The sample comprised naive CD4+ T cells from blood. The sequence was collected from a woman aged 40-49 years in good health. CDR3 amino acids: CASRDRVVDEQYF. The DNA of the CDR3 is TGTGCCAGCCGGGACAGGGTAGTGGACGAGCAGTACTTC.